This passage covers 29 T cell receptor beta chains from one sample sequenced in a study of shared clonotypes between healthy human individuals. Measured with immunoSEQ multiplex PCR; TCRdb has only the in-frame clones, and not every one. The data hold roughly 2 million clones, with about 95% observed a single time. CD45RO-negative CD8 cells positively selected for CCR7 made up the naive population, which excluded terminally differentiated effector memory CD45RA+ cells. The sequencing sample was made of naive CD8+ T cells sorted from blood. Receptors were obtained from a young man in good health.

The chain links TRBV14 to TRBJ1-4; TRBD1 agrees at 10 bases. The CDR3 extends over 16 amino acids. Trimming removed 1 base from V and 8 bases from J; junction bases left unmatched: 7. The V gene's germline CDR1 is SGHDN and CDR2 FVKESK. The CDR3 spells CASSQAGTGVFEKLFF. The DNA of the CDR3 is TGTGCCAGCAGCCAAGCCGGGACAGGGGTTTTCGAAAAACTGTTTTTT.

The chain links TRBV27 to TRBJ2-3; D possibly corresponds to TRBD2 (5 bases). The CDR3 length is 14 residues. Trimming took 7 bases from V and 3 from J, leaving 14 bases between them. Germline CDR1 and CDR2: MNHEY and SMNVEV (reference sequence). The CDR3 region is CASNLRGQTDTQYF. In nucleotides, the CDR3 is TGTGCCAGCAATCTTCGCGGGCAGACAGATACGCAGTATTTT.

The genes are TRBV13 and TRBJ2-1; the D gene is possibly TRBD2 (6 bases). This CDR3 has 14 residues. V was cut by 5 bases and J by 0 bases, with 8 bases left in between. Germline-derived CDR1 and CDR2 are PRHDT and FYEKMQ (reference sequence). This CDR3 reads CASSGGSSYNEQFF. The DNA for the CDR3 is TGTGCCAGCAGCGGGGGGAGCTCCTACAATGAGCAGTTCTTC.

CDR3 bases: TGCGCCAGCAGCTTGGAGACAGGGGGGCCTTATGGCTACACCTTC. Its protein is CASSLETGGPYGYTF. This chain links TRBV5-1 with TRBJ1-2; 9 nucleotides match TRBD1. V shed 0 bases, J shed 5 bases, and the junction held 5 bases outside the gene matches. The CDR3 is 15 residues long. The germline V gene encodes CDR1 SGHRS and CDR2 YFSETQ.

CDR3 in amino acids: CASSLGSPGQGAYEQYF. CDR3 DNA sequence: TGTGCCAGCAGCTTAGGCAGTCCGGGACAGGGGGCCTACGAGCAGTACTTC. The rearrangement joins TRBV7-2 to TRBJ2-7; TRBD1 matches 11 bases. This CDR3 has 17 amino acids. Germline lookup yields CDR1 SGHTA and CDR2 FQGNSA. V was clipped by 1 base and J by 2 bases; unmatched bases: 7.

This chain joins TRBV5-1 and TRBJ2-7; D is possibly TRBD1 or TRBD2 (5 bases each). V gave up 5 bases and J gave up 6 bases, with 15 bases separating them. CDR1 SGHRS and CDR2 YFSETQ come from the germline V gene. The CDR3 sequence is 13 residues long. The CDR3 protein is CASSTGTEVEQYF. CDR3 DNA: TGCGCCAGCAGTACCGGGACGGAGGTCGAGCAGTACTTC.

Turning to this clone: Other nucleotide sequences from this sample produce the same CDR3. This chain links TRBV9 with TRBJ1-1, with D possibly TRBD1 on 6 matching bases. The CDR3 loop spans 13 amino acids. From germline, CDR1 is SGDLS and CDR2 YYNGEE. The V end was cut by 4 bases, the J end by 5 bases, with 12 bases between. Here the CDR3 reads CASSLGGGTEAFF. CDR3 nucleotide sequence: TGTGCCAGCAGCCTGGGAGGGGGGACTGAAGCTTTCTTT.

V gene TRBV18 combines with J gene TRBJ2-7, with TRBD1 matching over 10 bases. The germline gives CDR1 KGHSH, CDR2 LQKENI. The CDR3 is 12 residues long. After removal of 6 bases from V and 5 bases from J, the junction contained 1 base not matched to a gene. The CDR3 reads CASSGQGNEQYF. The DNA of the CDR3 is TGTGCCAGCTCGGGACAGGGGAACGAGCAGTACTTC.

About this clone: Other DNA sequences in this sample translate to the same CDR3. The gene calls are TRBV13 and TRBJ2-7; 7 bases line up with TRBD1. This CDR3 comprises 14 residues. With 0 bases clipped from V and 2 bases from J, the junction kept 1 base outside the gene matches. Per the germline V gene, CDR1 is PRHDT and CDR2 is FYEKMQ (reference sequence). The CDR3 DNA follows: TGTGCCAGCAGCTTAGGACAGGGGACCTACGAGCAGTACTTC. Residues: CASSLGQGTYEQYF.

V usage is TRBV6-5 and J usage is TRBJ2-3, with D perhaps matching TRBD2 (5 bases). CDR3 length equals 15 residues. CDR1 and CDR2 from the germline V gene are MNHEY and SVGAGI. The V gene lost 2 bases and the J gene lost 4 bases, with 13 bases spanning the gap. The CDR3, as DNA: TGTGCCAGCAGTTACGGTGGGAGTTGGGCAGATACGCAGTATTTT. Translating gives CASSYGGSWADTQYF.

This clone has only one observation. The CDR3 reads CASSLLRDTDTQYF. CDR3 bases: TGTGCCAGCAGTTTACTGAGGGACACAGATACGCAGTATTTT. This sequence joins TRBV28 and TRBJ2-3, with a weak D call TRBD2 (5 bases). Trimming cost V 2 bases and J 2 bases, with 8 bases left between them. Germline V lookup: CDR1 MDHEN, CDR2 SYDVKM. This CDR3 contains 14 residues.

The V gene is TRBV7-9, the J gene TRBJ1-4; D might be TRBD1 (5 bases). The CDR3 extends over 15 amino acids. The germline gives CDR1 SEHNR, CDR2 FQNEAQ (reference sequence). V was pared by 8 bases and J by 3 bases, with 16 bases between. This CDR3 is CASAWGPVANEKLFF. In nucleotides, the CDR3 is TGTGCCAGCGCCTGGGGACCGGTTGCTAATGAAAAACTGTTTTTT.

The genes are TRBV9 and TRBJ1-1; D perhaps matches TRBD1 (5 bases). Germline-derived CDR1 and CDR2 are SGDLS and YYNGEE. V was clipped by 4 bases and J by 3 bases, with 13 bases between them. This CDR3 has 14 amino acids. The CDR3 spells CASSPSGDHTEAFF. The CDR3 DNA reads TGTGCCAGCAGCCCTAGTGGGGACCACACTGAAGCTTTCTTT.

This chain joins TRBV6-1 and TRBJ2-7; weak D call: TRBD1 (5 bases). The CDR3 is 13 amino acids. Looked up from germline, CDR1 is MNHNS and CDR2 is SASEGT. The V end lost 3 bases, the J end lost 3 bases, and 9 bases lay between the germline ends. The CDR3 DNA sequence: TGTGCCAGCAGTGAGACAGTGTACTACGAGCAGTACTTC. Translating gives CASSETVYYEQYF.

The chain combines TRBV5-4 with TRBJ2-7; possibly TRBD1 for D (7 bases). This CDR3 contains 14 residues. Per germline, CDR1 SGHNT and CDR2 YYREEE (reference sequence). Trimming left V 4 bases short and J 4 bases short, with 15 bases between. This CDR3 is CASSMRDRLYEQYF. CDR3 sequence (DNA): TGTGCCAGCAGCATGCGGGACAGACTATACGAGCAGTACTTC.

This clone was observed once. This chain connects TRBV4-1 to TRBJ2-1, with TRBD2 matching over 10 bases. There are 15 residues in the CDR3. Germline V gene data show CDR1 as MGHRA and CDR2 as YSYEKL. Trimming at V came to 4 bases and at J to 4 bases, leaving 4 bases not matched to a gene. The CDR3, as DNA: TGCGCCAGCAGCCTCGGGACTAGCGCTTACAATGAGCAGTTCTTC. Residues: CASSLGTSAYNEQFF.

Points on this clone: Other DNA sequences in the same sample also yield this CDR3. The chain recombines TRBV6-5 with TRBJ1-2; a possible D gene is TRBD1 (5 bases). There are 16 residues in the CDR3. V shed 0 bases and J shed 2 bases, with 13 bases lying between them. Germline V gene lookup returns CDR1 MNHEY and CDR2 SVGAGI. The CDR3 loop is CASSYSVGETNYGYTF. The CDR3 nucleotides read TGTGCCAGCAGTTACTCGGTGGGGGAAACCAACTATGGCTACACCTTC.

The chain uses TRBV6-6 and TRBJ2-5; D possibly corresponds to TRBD2 (5 bases). V was cut by 2 bases and J by 2 bases, with 6 bases left in between. The CDR3 sequence is 13 residues long. CDR1 and CDR2 from the germline V gene are MNHNY and SVGAGI (reference sequence). The CDR3 loop is CASSYEGQETQYF. As DNA, the CDR3 is TGTGCCAGCAGTTACGAGGGTCAAGAGACCCAGTACTTC.

V is TRBV4-3 and J is TRBJ1-5; weak D call: TRBD1 (6 bases). The CDR3 is 16 amino acids. CDR1 is LGHNA, CDR2 YSLEER, per germline. Trimming left V 0 bases short and J 3 bases short, with 12 bases between. Here the CDR3 reads CASSQDLGQPNQPQHF. The CDR3 DNA follows: TGCGCCAGCAGCCAAGATCTCGGACAGCCCAATCAGCCCCAGCATTTT.

This chain connects TRBV4-1 to TRBJ2-1; D unresolved. CDR1 is MGHRA, CDR2 YSYEKL, per germline. V lost 0 bases to trimming and J lost 8 bases, with 14 bases between them. The CDR3 totals 15 residues. The CDR3 region has the DNA TGCGCCAGCAGCCAAGATCGTTGGGGATGGTATGAGCAGTTCTTC. It is translated as CASSQDRWGWYEQFF.

The V and J genes are TRBV14 and TRBJ1-1; D gene unclear. V was cut by 4 bases and J by 4 bases, with 10 bases left in between. This CDR3 is 13 amino acids long. Germline V gene lookup returns CDR1 SGHDN and CDR2 FVKESK. CDR3 residues: CASSPLHPTEAFF. The CDR3 DNA sequence: TGTGCCAGCAGCCCCCTTCACCCCACTGAAGCTTTCTTT.

This clone has only a few counts. One end of the junction is discordant with germline, which a read error may explain. The chain recombines TRBV7-6 with TRBJ1-5; 8 positions agree with TRBD1. The CDR3 is 13 amino acids. Germline V CDR1 and CDR2: SGHVS, FNYEAQ. The CDR3 DNA is TGTGCCAGCAGCATGACAGGGGATCAGTCCCAGCATTTT. Amino acid sequence: CASSMTGDQSQHF.

Comment on this clone: This CDR3 is also generated by other DNA sequences in the sample. The rearrangement joins TRBV6-5 to TRBJ1-5; 7 nucleotides align to TRBD1. The CDR3 has 14 amino acids. With V trimmed by 0 bases and J by 7 bases, 3 bases remained unmatched. Germline CDR1 and CDR2: MNHEY and SVGAGI. In DNA, the CDR3 is TGTGCCAGCAGTTACTCGGAAGGGGGCCAGCCCCAGCATTTT. It is translated as CASSYSEGGQPQHF.

J is TRBJ2-1 and V is TRBV6-1; D gene unclear. V shed 9 bases and J shed 1 base, with 7 bases lying between them. The CDR3 runs to 12 residues. In germline, CDR1 is MNHNS, CDR2 SASEGT. The DNA of the CDR3 is TGTGCCAGTGTGACATCCTACAATGAGCAGTTCTTC. Translating gives CASVTSYNEQFF.

The gene calls are TRBV5-1 and TRBJ1-3, with a possible D match to TRBD1 (5 bases). The germline V gene encodes CDR1 SGHRS and CDR2 YFSETQ. CDR3 size: 15 residues. V lost 7 bases, J lost 4 bases, and 18 bases lay in between. The DNA of the CDR3 is TGCGCCAGCCAAAACGACCAGGGAACCGGAAACACCATATATTTT. Residues: CASQNDQGTGNTIYF. Drawing the rest from reference TRBV5-1 and TRBJ1-3, the complete variable domain is KAGVTQTPRYLIKTRGQQVTLSCSPISGHRSVSWYQQTPGQGLQFLFEYFSETQRNKGNFPGRFSGRQFSNSRSEMNVSTLELGDSALYLCASQNDQGTGNTIYFGEGSWLTVV.

J is TRBJ2-1 and V is TRBV11-2; D not resolved. CDR1 SGHAT and CDR2 FQNNGV come from the germline V gene. V shed 6 bases and J shed 2 bases, with 14 bases lying between them. This CDR3 contains 15 residues. Here the CDR3 reads CASSQVGYAYNEQFF. DNA of the CDR3: TGTGCCAGCAGTCAAGTCGGATACGCCTACAATGAGCAGTTCTTC.

As concerns this clone: Other DNA sequences in this sample translate to the same CDR3. The rearrangement uses TRBV9 and TRBJ2-7, with TRBD1 matching over 9 bases. Losses at the gene ends were 3 bases for V and 6 bases for J; bases not matched to a gene: 1. Germline V lookup: CDR1 SGDLS, CDR2 YYNGEE. This CDR3 has 12 amino acids. CDR3 in DNA: TGTGCCAGCAGCGAGGGACAGGGCGAGCAGTACTTC. Amino acids: CASSEGQGEQYF. The variable domain in full, with the rest retrieved from reference TRBV9 and TRBJ2-7, is DSGVTQTPKHLITATGQRVTLRCSPRSGDLSVYWYQQSLDQGLQFLIQYYNGEERAKGNILERFSAQQFPDLHSELNLSSLELGDSALYFCASSEGQGEQYFGPGTRLTVT.

With respect to this clone: This sample also contains other DNA sequences that code for the same CDR3. The chain recombines TRBV5-1 with TRBJ2-3; D ambiguous. CDR3 length: 15 amino acids. Germline CDR1 is SGHRS and CDR2 is YFSETQ. The V end lost 1 base, the J end lost 1 base, and 10 bases lay between the germline ends. CDR3 DNA sequence: TGCGCCAGCAGCTTGATCGGTGGAGGCACAGATACGCAGTATTTT. Encoded protein: CASSLIGGGTDTQYF.

In its sample, this clone was seen once. This chain connects TRBV7-6 to TRBJ2-2, with TRBD2 identical over 10 bases. J lost 5 bases, V lost 5 bases, and 5 bases had no gene match. In germline, CDR1 is SGHVS, CDR2 FNYEAQ. The CDR3 contains 15 residues. Here the CDR3 reads CASSQIAGGTGELFF. The CDR3 DNA follows: TGTGCCAGCAGCCAAATAGCGGGAGGAACCGGGGAGCTGTTTTTT.